These 31 T cell receptor beta chains were sequenced from one sample in a study of blood T cell repertoires in COVID-19. Clones were sequenced by immunoSEQ multiplex PCR, and TCRdb holds only the in-frame ones, with some missing. This table holds about 73,000 clones, 80% to 90% found once. Sequenced: peripheral blood. These TCRs come from a middle-aged man with active COVID-19.

This chain links TRBV11-2 with TRBJ1-4, with D possibly being TRBD1 (5 bases). The CDR3 sequence is 13 residues long. Germline CDR1 and CDR2: SGHAT and FQNNGV. V was cut by 8 bases and J by 8 bases, with 15 bases left in between. This CDR3 is CASSKREGEKLFF. The DNA of the CDR3 is TGTGCCAGCTCCAAACGGGAGGGGGAAAAACTGTTTTTT.

The V gene is TRBV7-9, the J gene TRBJ1-4; TRBD1 aligns across 7 bases. The CDR3 has 14 residues. Looked up from germline, CDR1 is SEHNR and CDR2 is FQNEAQ (reference sequence). Germline trimming cut 9 bases from V and 0 bases from J; bases unmatched to any gene: 4. In DNA, the CDR3 is TGTGCCAGTAGACAGGGCACAACTAATGAAAAACTGTTTTTT. Translated, it gives CASRQGTTNEKLFF.

This chain connects TRBV2 to TRBJ2-3; D gene ambiguous. Germline V gene sequence: CDR1 SNHLY, CDR2 FYNNEI. Trimming left V 4 bases short and J 4 bases short, with 3 bases between. The CDR3 runs to 11 residues. CDR3 sequence (DNA): TGTGCCAGCAGTGTAGCAGATACGCAGTATTTT. It is translated as CASSVADTQYF.

This clone has just a few counts. The chain uses TRBV15 and TRBJ2-7, with D possibly matching TRBD2 (5 bases). Per germline, CDR1 LNHNV and CDR2 YYDKDF (reference sequence). The CDR3 runs 14 residues. V gave up 1 base and J gave up 4 bases, with 11 bases separating them. CDR3: CATSRAMGVYEQYF. The CDR3 coding sequence is TGTGCCACCAGCAGAGCGATGGGAGTATACGAGCAGTACTTC.

The CDR3 sequence: CASSQAGTGVYEQYF. The CDR3 region has the DNA TGTGCCAGCAGCCAAGCCGGGACAGGGGTCTACGAGCAGTACTTC. The chain carries TRBV4-2 and TRBJ2-7; 10 nucleotides align to TRBD1. The germline V gene has CDR1 LGHNA and CDR2 YNFKEQ. V dropped 1 base and J dropped 3; count of bases not matched to a gene: 3. The CDR3 length is 15 residues.

The rearrangement uses TRBV5-1 and TRBJ1-1, with a possible D match to TRBD1 (5 bases). Trimming left V 1 base short and J 3 bases short, with 13 bases between. This CDR3 contains 15 residues. Germline CDR1 is SGHRS and CDR2 is YFSETQ. The CDR3 protein is CASSLYGGRDTEAFF. The CDR3 DNA is TGCGCCAGCAGCTTGTACGGGGGAAGGGACACTGAAGCTTTCTTT.

The chain combines TRBV10-3 with TRBJ1-3; 9 nucleotides line up with TRBD1. This CDR3 is built from 14 residues. Germline CDR1 and CDR2: ENHRY and SYGVKD. Trimming at V came to 8 bases and at J to 3 bases, leaving 5 bases not matched to a gene. Here the CDR3 DNA reads TGTGCCATCGCTACAGGGGGCGGTGGAAACACCATATATTTT. Protein: CAIATGGGGNTIYF.

The V gene is TRBV12-3 or TRBV12-4, the J gene TRBJ1-3, with D hard to call. This CDR3 spans 13 amino acids. V shed 10 bases and J shed 0 bases, with 10 bases lying between them. The CDR3 protein is CATRPSSGNTIYF. The CDR3 DNA reads TGTGCCACCAGGCCTAGCTCTGGAAACACCATATATTTT.

This chain uses TRBV28 with TRBJ1-2, with a weak D call TRBD1 (5 bases). The CDR3 runs to 15 residues. V was pared by 2 bases and J by 7 bases, with 17 bases between. CDR1 is MDHEN, CDR2 SYDVKM, per germline. Here the CDR3 DNA reads TGTGCCAGCAGTTTACCCGGCCGGCAGGGTGGTGGCTACACCTTC. This sequence encodes CASSLPGRQGGGYTF.

The J gene is TRBJ2-1, the V gene TRBV15, with D possibly being TRBD2 (5 bases). The germline V gene has CDR1 LNHNV and CDR2 YYDKDF (reference sequence). The CDR3 extends over 15 amino acids. Trimming shortened V by 2 bases and J by 1 base, and 9 bases separated the two germline ends. CDR3 sequence reads: CATSRSRGSYNEQFF. The CDR3 DNA reads TGTGCCACCAGCAGAAGTCGGGGATCCTACAATGAGCAGTTCTTC.

This rearrangement joins TRBV10-1 to TRBJ2-7; perhaps TRBD2 as D (6 bases). CDR3 length: 14 residues. Deletions cut 2 bases from V and 3 bases from J, with 11 bases between. Germline loops: CDR1 WNHNN, CDR2 SYGVQD (reference sequence). The CDR3 loop reads CASSEVSGYYEQYF. The CDR3 DNA follows: TGCGCCAGCAGTGAGGTCAGCGGGTACTACGAGCAGTACTTC.

The chain combines TRBV18 with TRBJ1-4, with D possibly matching TRBD1 (5 bases). Germline V gene lookup returns CDR1 KGHSH and CDR2 LQKENI. The V and J ends lost 3 bases and 0 bases respectively, with 11 bases between them. The CDR3 sequence is 16 residues long. CDR3 DNA sequence: TGTGCCAGCTCACCTCTCGCAGGGTCAACTAATGAAAAACTGTTTTTT. Its protein is CASSPLAGSTNEKLFF.

This sequence joins TRBV10-3 and TRBJ2-2; 8 nucleotides agree with TRBD1. With V trimmed by 4 bases and J by 7 bases, 11 bases remained unmatched. The CDR3 is 16 residues long. Germline loops: CDR1 ENHRY, CDR2 SYGVKD. Here the CDR3 DNA reads TGTGCCATCAGTGCCACAGGACAGGGCCCGAGCGGGGAGCTGTTTTTT. Its protein is CAISATGQGPSGELFF.

The chain carries TRBV9 and TRBJ2-2; 7 bases are a match to TRBD1. After removal of 2 bases from V and 1 base from J, the junction contained 2 bases not matched to a gene. The CDR3 is 15 residues long. The germline CDR1 and CDR2 sequences are SGDLS and YYNGEE. CDR3 in DNA: TGTGCCAGCAGCGTGCGGACAGGGAACACCGGGGAGCTGTTTTTT. Translating it yields CASSVRTGNTGELFF.

The chain carries TRBV7-9 and TRBJ2-7; 9 bases line up with TRBD2. After removal of 0 bases from V and 5 bases from J, the junction contained 5 bases not matched to a gene. The CDR3 totals 15 residues. Germline loops: CDR1 SEHNR, CDR2 FQNEAQ (reference sequence). DNA for the CDR3: TGTGCCAGCAGCTTAGCTAGCGGGAGTTGGGACGAGCAGTACTTC. Amino acid sequence: CASSLASGSWDEQYF.

This CDR3 is CASRSNRGNNSPLHF. The CDR3 DNA follows: TGTGCCAGCAGGTCAAACAGGGGCAATAATTCACCCCTCCACTTT. The rearrangement joins TRBV2 to TRBJ1-6, with 7 bases matching TRBD1. The length of the CDR3 is 15 residues. Germline lookup yields CDR1 SNHLY and CDR2 FYNNEI. The J segment lost 5 bases and the V segment lost 6 bases, leaving 7 bases of the junction unmatched.

This clone was observed once. The chain employs TRBV18 and TRBJ2-1; a weak D match, TRBD1 (5 bases). Germline lookup yields CDR1 KGHSH and CDR2 LQKENI. The CDR3 contains 16 residues. Trimming removed 2 bases from V and 2 bases from J, with 13 bases in between. The CDR3 coding sequence is TGTGCCAGCTCACCATCGCTGCAGGGTACCTACAATGAGCAGTTCTTC. Its translation is CASSPSLQGTYNEQFF.

The chain recombines TRBV7-6 with TRBJ2-7; 7 nucleotides match TRBD1. The germline CDR1 and CDR2 sequences are SGHVS and FNYEAQ. V lost 1 base, J lost 6 bases, and 6 bases stayed unmatched. This CDR3 contains 14 residues. CDR3 in amino acids: CASSLERYRGEQYF. The CDR3 DNA sequence: TGTGCCAGCAGCTTAGAGCGGTACAGGGGCGAGCAGTACTTC.

The V and J genes are TRBV7-2 and TRBJ1-2; TRBD1 aligns across 10 bases. The CDR3 contains 14 residues. The germline V gene encodes CDR1 SGHTA and CDR2 FQGNSA. J was trimmed by 4 bases and V by 8 bases; bases with no gene match: 7. The chain's CDR3 is CASGNGQGGYGYTF. As DNA, the CDR3 is TGTGCCAGCGGAAACGGACAGGGGGGCTATGGCTACACCTTC.

This sequence joins TRBV24-1 and TRBJ2-3; a weak D match, TRBD2 (7 bases). Germline lookup yields CDR1 KGHDR and CDR2 SFDVKD. V lost 4 bases, J lost 5 bases, and 18 bases lay in between. The CDR3 has 16 residues. The CDR3 nucleotides read TGTGCCACCAGTGACCTTAAGGGGGGGCAGGGAGATACGCAGTATTTT. The encoded protein is CATSDLKGGQGDTQYF.

The V call is TRBV10-3, the J call TRBJ2-2; 13 bases are a match to TRBD2. The J segment lost 4 bases and the V segment lost 6 bases, leaving 8 bases of the junction unmatched. This CDR3 has 17 residues. Germline CDR1 and CDR2: ENHRY and SYGVKD. Written as DNA, the CDR3 is TGTGCCATCAGGAGGCCCGGACTAGCGGGGGCCACCGGGGAGCTGTTTTTT. Its protein product is CAIRRPGLAGATGELFF.

The rearrangement joins TRBV2 to TRBJ1-2, with 8 bases fitting TRBD1. The germline CDR1 and CDR2 sequences are SNHLY and FYNNEI. The CDR3 loop spans 15 amino acids. The junction had 5 bases not matched to a gene; V was cut back by 3 bases and J by 2 bases. The CDR3 DNA reads TGTGCCAGCAGTGAGTCGGGACAGGTCAACTATGGCTACACCTTC. Translating it yields CASSESGQVNYGYTF.

The rearrangement links TRBV27 to TRBJ2-5; 9 nucleotides align to TRBD1. The CDR3 length is 14 residues. The V segment lost 5 bases and the J segment 5 bases; nucleotides outside the gene matches: 6. Germline assignment: CDR1 MNHEY and CDR2 SMNVEV (reference sequence). Here the CDR3 reads CASSPWDRVETQYF. The CDR3 coding sequence is TGTGCCAGCAGTCCCTGGGACAGGGTGGAGACCCAGTACTTC.

The chain combines TRBV13 with TRBJ2-3; 9 bases map to TRBD1. The CDR3 has 19 amino acids. V was pared by 0 bases and J by 4 bases, with 14 bases of the junction left unmatched. The V gene's germline CDR1 is PRHDT and CDR2 FYEKMQ (reference sequence). CDR3: CASSLGLTGTGFRADTQYF. DNA for the CDR3: TGTGCCAGCAGCTTAGGCCTTACCGGGACAGGGTTTAGGGCAGATACGCAGTATTTT.

The chain links TRBV20-1 to TRBJ1-5, with D maybe TRBD1 (5 bases). Trimming stripped 3 bases from V and 5 bases from J, with 8 bases between. The CDR3 is 12 amino acids. The germline CDR1 and CDR2 sequences are DFQATT and SNEGSKA (reference sequence). Here the CDR3 reads CSASEGDQPQHF. In DNA form, the CDR3 reads TGCAGTGCTAGTGAAGGGGATCAGCCCCAGCATTTT.

The chain couples TRBV4-2 to TRBJ2-2, with TRBD1 matching over 7 bases. V was pared by 2 bases and J by 1 base, with 4 bases of the junction left unmatched. The CDR3 runs to 16 residues. Germline lookup yields CDR1 LGHNA and CDR2 YNFKEQ. The CDR3 here is CASSQRQGLNTGELFF. The CDR3 nucleotides are TGTGCCAGCAGCCAAAGACAGGGATTGAACACCGGGGAGCTGTTTTTT.

The table lists this clone with a count of one. The chain links TRBV4-2 to TRBJ2-3; TRBD2 matches 10 bases. The CDR3 runs to 16 residues. V lost 3 bases, J lost 5 bases, and 8 bases stayed unmatched. The germline V gene encodes CDR1 LGHNA and CDR2 YNFKEQ. The CDR3 nucleotides read TGTGCCAGCAGCCATAATCTAGCGGGGGATGTAGATACGCAGTATTTT. Protein product: CASSHNLAGDVDTQYF.

The rearrangement uses TRBV9 and TRBJ2-5; 9 bases are a match to TRBD2. Germline V gene data show CDR1 as SGDLS and CDR2 as YYNGEE. V was clipped by 0 bases and J by 1 base; unmatched bases: 10. The CDR3 is 18 residues long. CDR3 amino acids: CASSVGLAGSGPQETQYF. CDR3 sequence (DNA): TGTGCCAGCAGCGTAGGGCTAGCGGGATCCGGACCCCAAGAGACCCAGTACTTC.

The CDR3 nucleotides read TGTGCCAGCAGCAAAGTGGACACCGGAAACACCATATATTTT. As protein: CASSKVDTGNTIYF. The rearrangement links TRBV21-1 to TRBJ1-3; the table's D call, TRBD1, was not checked against the DNA. TRBV21-1 is noted as a pseudogene. This CDR3 is 14 amino acids long.

This clone came up once. V usage is TRBV10-3 and J usage is TRBJ1-6; TRBD1 is a possible D gene (5 bases). CDR3 length: 15 residues. V lost 2 bases and J 7 bases, leaving 12 bases between the germline ends. The V gene's germline CDR1 is ENHRY and CDR2 SYGVKD. CDR3 nucleotide sequence: TGTGCCATCAGTGAGGGGGCCCTTGGAAATTCACCCCTCCACTTT. Its protein is CAISEGALGNSPLHF.

This sequence joins TRBV7-2 and TRBJ2-3; 8 positions match TRBD2. Germline lookup yields CDR1 SGHTA and CDR2 FQGNSA. The CDR3 covers 19 residues. Trimming took 5 bases from V and 4 from J; bases not matched to a gene: 20. The CDR3 reads CASSTGRRWAGGGSDTQYF. In nucleotides, the CDR3 is TGTGCCAGCAGCACCGGGCGGCGATGGGCGGGGGGAGGATCAGATACGCAGTATTTT.